This T cell receptor (beta chain) was captured in a study of vaccination and CD4 T cells after COVID-19. Overall study: According to the study, participants were given two doses of BNT162b2 or mRNA-1273 vaccine.

Treatment in this sample: roughly 10-day PBMC culture with coronavirus spike peptide pools or control peptides (ViraFEST assay). At the Johns Hopkins FTIC core, DNA taken from cultured CD4+ T cells was sequenced by way of the Oncomine TCR Beta short-read assay. TCRdb passed the PCR reads through MiXCR, listing each CDR3 protein once. The table lists about 16,000 distinct CDR3 sequences, over 45% of them singletons. CDR1 SGHAT and CDR2 FQNNGV come from the germline V gene. This CDR3 contains 15 residues. Trimming removed 4 bases from V and 4 bases from J; junction bases left unmatched: 8. With respect to this clonotype: Its antigen is still unknown.

Sequencing used cultured CD4+ T cells from blood, obtained after SARS-CoV-2 vaccination. The chain combines TRBV11-2 with TRBJ2-3; 7 bases fit TRBD1. The TCR was taken from a human donor with COVID-19. The CDR3 nucleotides read TGTGCCAGCAGCTCCCTGAGGGGGCGGGCAGATACGCAGTATTTT. Its translation is CASSSLRGRADTQYF.